This T cell receptor (beta chain) emerged from a study of T cell repertoires in cytomegalovirus infection. Overall study: Matching HLA type and CMV infection were both indicated by public TCR beta signatures.

This clonotype was detected only a few times. V gave up 2 bases and J gave up 2 bases, with 11 bases separating them. Germline CDR1 and CDR2: SGHTA and FQGNSA. The CDR3 totals 15 residues. TCRdb re-called the reads through MiXCR, storing one row per CDR3 protein. The profile covers 250,000 to 300,000 distinct CDR3 sequences, with roughly 9.1% appearing a single time and approximately 15% taken by the ten largest. This sequence originates from a human donor in good health (CMV status not recorded). Some clones in this sample may be carry-over from other donors' samples. The sequencing input was PBMCs. The chain joins TRBV7-2 to TRBJ2-3, with D unresolved. CDR3 sequence (DNA): TGTGCCAGCAGCTTATGGGGATCTCCCACAGATACGCAGTATTTT. It is translated as CASSLWGSPTDTQYF. Drawing the rest from reference TRBV7-2 and TRBJ2-3, the complete variable domain is GAGVSQSPSNKVTEKGKDVELRCDPISGHTALYWYRQSLGQGLEFLIYFQGNSAPDKSGLPSDRFSAERTGGSVSTLTIQRTQQEDSAVYLCASSLWGSPTDTQYFGPGTRLTVL.